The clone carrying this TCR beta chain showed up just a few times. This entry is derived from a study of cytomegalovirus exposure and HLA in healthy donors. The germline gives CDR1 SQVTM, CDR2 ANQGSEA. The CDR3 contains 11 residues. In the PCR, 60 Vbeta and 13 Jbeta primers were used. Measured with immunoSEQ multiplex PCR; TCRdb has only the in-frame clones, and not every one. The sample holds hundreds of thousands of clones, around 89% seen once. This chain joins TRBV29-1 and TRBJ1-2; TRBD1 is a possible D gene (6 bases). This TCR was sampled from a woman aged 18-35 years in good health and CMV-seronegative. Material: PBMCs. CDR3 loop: CGKGGLYGYTF. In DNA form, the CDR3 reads TGCGGAAAAGGGGGATTATATGGCTACACCTTC.